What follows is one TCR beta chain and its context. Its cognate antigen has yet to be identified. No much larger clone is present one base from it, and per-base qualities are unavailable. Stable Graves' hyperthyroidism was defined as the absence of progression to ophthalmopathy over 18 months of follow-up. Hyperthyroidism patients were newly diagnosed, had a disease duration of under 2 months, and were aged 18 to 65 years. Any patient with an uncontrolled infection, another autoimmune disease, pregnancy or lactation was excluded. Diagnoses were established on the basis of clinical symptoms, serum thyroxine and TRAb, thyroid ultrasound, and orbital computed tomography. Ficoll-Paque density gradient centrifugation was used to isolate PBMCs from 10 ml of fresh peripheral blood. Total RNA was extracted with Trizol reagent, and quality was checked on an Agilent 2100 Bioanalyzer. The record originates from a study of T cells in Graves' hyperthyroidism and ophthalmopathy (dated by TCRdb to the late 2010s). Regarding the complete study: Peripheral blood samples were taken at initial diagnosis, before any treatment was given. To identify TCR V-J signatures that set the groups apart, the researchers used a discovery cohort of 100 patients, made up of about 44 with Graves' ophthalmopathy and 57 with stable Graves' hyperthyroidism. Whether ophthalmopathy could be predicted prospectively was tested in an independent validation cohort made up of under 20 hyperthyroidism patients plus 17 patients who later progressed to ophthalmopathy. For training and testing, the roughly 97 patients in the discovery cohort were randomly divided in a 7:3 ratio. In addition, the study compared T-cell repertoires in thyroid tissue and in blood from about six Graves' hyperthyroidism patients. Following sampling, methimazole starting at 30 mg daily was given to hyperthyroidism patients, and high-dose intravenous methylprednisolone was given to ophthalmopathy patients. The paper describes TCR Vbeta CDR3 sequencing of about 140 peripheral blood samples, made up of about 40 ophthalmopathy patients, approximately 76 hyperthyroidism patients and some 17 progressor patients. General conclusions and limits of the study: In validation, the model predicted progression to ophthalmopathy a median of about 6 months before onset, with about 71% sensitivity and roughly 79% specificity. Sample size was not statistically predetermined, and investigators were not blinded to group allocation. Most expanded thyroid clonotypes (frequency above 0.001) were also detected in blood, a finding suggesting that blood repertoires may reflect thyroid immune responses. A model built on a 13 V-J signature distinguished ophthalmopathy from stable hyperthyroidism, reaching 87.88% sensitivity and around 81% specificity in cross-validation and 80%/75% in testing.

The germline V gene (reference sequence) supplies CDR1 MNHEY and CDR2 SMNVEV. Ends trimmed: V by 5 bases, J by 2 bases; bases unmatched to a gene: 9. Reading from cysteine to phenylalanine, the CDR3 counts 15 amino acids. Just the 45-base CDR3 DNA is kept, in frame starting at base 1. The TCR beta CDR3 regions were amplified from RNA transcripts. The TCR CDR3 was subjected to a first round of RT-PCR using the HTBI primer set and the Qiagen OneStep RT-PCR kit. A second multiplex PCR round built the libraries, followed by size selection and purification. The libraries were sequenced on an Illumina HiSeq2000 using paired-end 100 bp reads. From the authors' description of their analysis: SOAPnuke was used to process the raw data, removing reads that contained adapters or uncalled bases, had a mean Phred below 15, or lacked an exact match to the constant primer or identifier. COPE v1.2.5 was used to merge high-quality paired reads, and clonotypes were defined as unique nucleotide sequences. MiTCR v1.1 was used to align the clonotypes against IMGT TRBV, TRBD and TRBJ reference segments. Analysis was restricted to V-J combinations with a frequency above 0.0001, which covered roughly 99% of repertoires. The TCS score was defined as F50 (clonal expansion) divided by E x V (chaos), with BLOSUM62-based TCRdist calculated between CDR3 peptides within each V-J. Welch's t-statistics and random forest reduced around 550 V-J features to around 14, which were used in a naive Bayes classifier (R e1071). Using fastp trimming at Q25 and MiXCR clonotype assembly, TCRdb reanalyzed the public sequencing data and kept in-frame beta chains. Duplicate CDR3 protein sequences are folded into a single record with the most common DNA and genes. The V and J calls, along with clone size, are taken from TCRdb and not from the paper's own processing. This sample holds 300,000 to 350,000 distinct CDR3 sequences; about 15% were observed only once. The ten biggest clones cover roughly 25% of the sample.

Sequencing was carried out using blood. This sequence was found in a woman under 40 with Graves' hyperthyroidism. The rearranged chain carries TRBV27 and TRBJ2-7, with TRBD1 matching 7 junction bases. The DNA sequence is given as TGTGCCAGCAGTGACCGGACAGGAATTCCCTACGAGCAGTACTTC. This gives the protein CASSDRTGIPYEQYF.